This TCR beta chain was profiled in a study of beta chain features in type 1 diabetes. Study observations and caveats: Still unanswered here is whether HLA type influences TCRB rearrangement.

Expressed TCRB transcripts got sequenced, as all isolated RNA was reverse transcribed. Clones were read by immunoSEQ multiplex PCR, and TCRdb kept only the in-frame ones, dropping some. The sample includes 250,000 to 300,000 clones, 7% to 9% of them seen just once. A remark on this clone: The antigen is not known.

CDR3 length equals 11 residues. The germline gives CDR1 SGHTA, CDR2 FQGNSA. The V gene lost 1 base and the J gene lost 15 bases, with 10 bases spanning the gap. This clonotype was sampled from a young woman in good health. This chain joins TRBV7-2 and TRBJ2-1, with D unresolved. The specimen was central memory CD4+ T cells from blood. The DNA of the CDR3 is TGTGCCAGCAGCTTAGGCCAACGGCGGTTCTTC. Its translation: CASSLGQRRFF.